The clone carrying this T cell receptor (beta chain) was recorded at least ten times. This record comes from a study of T cells in Graves' hyperthyroidism and ophthalmopathy. The study defined stable Graves' hyperthyroidism as no ophthalmopathy progression within 18 months. The hyperthyroidism was newly diagnosed and had lasted under 2 months; the patients were aged 18 to 65. An approximately 10 ml volume of fresh peripheral blood provided the PBMCs. TCR beta CDR3 regions were amplified from RNA. A first-round RT-PCR of the TCR CDR3 used the HTBI primer set. TCRdb re-analysed the multiplex PCR reads in MiXCR, keeping a single row per CDR3 protein. The data hold about 420,000 distinct CDR3 sequences, with 15% to 18% observed a single time. The source material was blood. This sequence originates from a woman between 18 and 30 years old with Graves' hyperthyroidism.

CDR3 region: CASRTGGRETQYF. Written as DNA, the CDR3 is TGTGCCAGCAGGACAGGGGGCCGGGAGACCCAGTACTTC. The chain combines TRBV28 with TRBJ2-5, with 10 nucleotides matching TRBD1. The V gene end was trimmed by 6 bases and the J gene end by 5 bases; junction bases not matched to a gene: 3. Germline V gene lookup returns CDR1 MDHEN and CDR2 SYDVKM. CDR3 size: 13 residues.